Below are 15 T cell receptor beta chains sequenced from a single sample in a study of neurological immune-mediated disorders. Using its own MiXCR run on the 5' RACE reads, TCRdb lists one record per CDR3 protein. The table has some 95,000 distinct CDR3 sequences, 3% to 4.5% seen once. The source material was PBMCs. The receptors shown here come from a woman aged 18-29 years with multiple sclerosis.

This clonotype was observed many times. The rearrangement joins TRBV7-2 to TRBJ1-4, with 7 bases identical to TRBD1. Germline loops: CDR1 SGHTA, CDR2 FQGNSA. This CDR3 is 15 amino acids long. V trimming: 5 bases; J trimming: 5 bases; junction bases outside the gene matches: 8. Here the CDR3 reads CASSKQGRENEKLFF. Written as DNA, the CDR3 is TGTGCCAGCAGCAAACAGGGGCGCGAGAATGAAAAACTGTTTTTT.

This clonotype was recorded many times. V usage is TRBV7-8 and J usage is TRBJ1-6; TRBD1 matches at 9 bases. The ends lost 5 bases at V and 9 bases at J; junction bases unmatched: 8. Germline V lookup: CDR1 SGHVS, CDR2 FQNEAQ. The CDR3 is 15 residues long. In DNA form, the CDR3 reads TGTGCCAGCAGCCAAGGGACAGGGCGTAGTTCACCCCTCCACTTT. The encoded protein is CASSQGTGRSSPLHF. Looking up the rest from reference TRBV7-8 and TRBJ1-6 gives the full variable domain: GAGVSQSPRYKVAKRGQDVALRCDPISGHVSLFWYQQALGQGPEFLTYFQNEAQLDKSGLPSDRFFAERPEGSVSTLKIQRTQQEDSAVYLCASSQGTGRSSPLHFGNGTRLTVT.

This clonotype was counted at least ten times. The chain joins TRBV6-1 to TRBJ1-2; 7 positions match TRBD1. The length of the CDR3 is 15 residues. J gave up 0 bases and V 3 bases, and 4 bases lay outside the gene matches. Germline V gene data show CDR1 as MNHNS and CDR2 as SASEGT. The CDR3 coding sequence is TGTGCCAGCAGTGAGATGACAGGGCCTAACTATGGCTACACCTTC. It encodes CASSEMTGPNYGYTF.

V gene TRBV3-1 combines with J gene TRBJ2-7, with 7 bases identical to TRBD2. From germline, CDR1 is LGHDT and CDR2 YNNKEL (reference sequence). Trimming removed 0 bases from V and 2 bases from J; junction bases left unmatched: 4. The CDR3 has 15 residues. CDR3 nucleotides: TGTGCCAGCAGCCAAGAGTCCCTAGCGGCCTACGAGCAGTACTTC. Translated: CASSQESLAAYEQYF.

This clonotype was seen a few times. The V call is TRBV5-1, the J call TRBJ2-7, with 7 bases lining up with TRBD2. The CDR3 consists of 16 residues. The germline V gene encodes CDR1 SGHRS and CDR2 YFSETQ. Losses at the gene ends were 0 bases for V and 1 base for J; bases not matched to a gene: 7. DNA for the CDR3: TGCGCCAGCAGCTTGGGTAGCCTAGCGGAGTCCTACGAGCAGTACTTC. It encodes CASSLGSLAESYEQYF.

At least ten counts were recorded for this clonotype. The chain recombines TRBV24-1 with TRBJ2-2; D is uncertain. The CDR3 extends over 13 amino acids. V was clipped by 1 base and J by 7 bases, with 6 bases between them. Per the germline V gene, CDR1 is KGHDR and CDR2 is SFDVKD. The CDR3 nucleotides are TGTGCCACCAGTGATTTTGTTGTCGGGGAGCTGTTTTTT. The encoded protein is CATSDFVVGELFF.

This clonotype was observed a handful of times. V is TRBV20-1 and J is TRBJ2-5; D is unclear. Germline V gene lookup returns CDR1 DFQATT and CDR2 SNEGSKA (reference sequence). Trimming took off 3 bases at V and 5 bases at J, with 7 bases between the two ends. CDR3 length: 11 amino acids. The CDR3 DNA is TGCAGTGCTAGGGCTGGGGAGACCCAGTACTTC. This sequence encodes CSARAGETQYF.

This clonotype was counted ten times or more. CDR3 DNA: TGTGCCAGCAGCGACAAGGGCAGCTATGGCTACACCTTC. Protein: CASSDKGSYGYTF. The chain combines TRBV14 with TRBJ1-2; D uncertain. The CDR3 runs 13 residues. Germline V lookup: CDR1 SGHDN, CDR2 FVKESK. The V and J ends lost 5 bases and 4 bases respectively, with 11 bases between them.

In this sample, this clonotype turned up many times. This chain links TRBV2 with TRBJ2-5; D unresolved. From germline, CDR1 is SNHLY and CDR2 FYNNEI. CDR3 length: 12 residues. V gave up 4 bases and J gave up 1 base, with 4 bases separating them. The CDR3, as DNA: TGTGCCAGCAGTGGGACCCAAGAGACCCAGTACTTC. It codes for CASSGTQETQYF.

This clonotype has a count of ten or more. The junction differs from germline at one of its ends, possibly a read error. CDR3 residues: CASSLTVFGHNEQFF. As DNA, the CDR3 is TGTGCTAGCAGCTTAACGGTATTTGGCCACAATGAGCAGTTCTTC. This chain connects TRBV7-7 to TRBJ2-1; the D is unclear. Germline V gene sequence: CDR1 SSHAT, CDR2 FNYEAQ (reference sequence). The CDR3 is 15 residues long.

CDR3 sequence: CASSLAGTGGGGYGYTF. DNA of the CDR3: TGCGCCAGCAGCTTGGCCGGGACAGGGGGCGGAGGATATGGCTACACCTTC. The chain has TRBV5-1 and TRBJ1-2, with 12 bases lining up with TRBD1. Germline assignment: CDR1 SGHRS and CDR2 YFSETQ. Germline trimming cut 0 bases from V and 5 bases from J; bases unmatched to any gene: 8. The CDR3 consists of 17 residues.

This clonotype appeared many times. In nucleotides, the CDR3 is TGTGCCAGCAGCCATCTGAGAGATACGCAGTATTTT. Protein: CASSHLRDTQYF. J is TRBJ2-3 and V is TRBV3-1; D uncertain. The V gene's germline CDR1 is LGHDT and CDR2 YNNKEL (reference sequence). Trimming removed 3 bases from V and 5 bases from J, with 6 bases in between. CDR3 length equals 12 residues.

This clonotype has at least ten counts. The V and J genes are TRBV6-5 and TRBJ2-7, with a tentative D call TRBD1 (6 bases). Trimming removed 6 bases from V and 3 bases from J, with 15 bases in between. The CDR3 has 14 residues. Germline assignment: CDR1 MNHEY and CDR2 SVGAGI. In DNA form, the CDR3 reads TGTGCCAGCAGAGAGACAGGAGCCCACTACGAGCAGTACTTC. Its translation: CASRETGAHYEQYF.

This clonotype was seen many times. The chain is built from TRBV5-1 and TRBJ2-7; D is unclear. With 0 bases removed from V and 3 bases from J, the gap between germline ends came to 16 bases. The CDR3 extends over 16 amino acids. Per the germline V gene, CDR1 is SGHRS and CDR2 is YFSETQ. CDR3 sequence: CASSLALREYYYEQYF. CDR3 nucleotide sequence: TGCGCCAGCAGCTTGGCCTTAAGGGAATATTACTACGAGCAGTACTTC.

This clonotype was recorded many times. The chain recombines TRBV27 with TRBJ2-5; maybe TRBD2 (6 bases). CDR3 size: 14 residues. Germline V lookup: CDR1 MNHEY, CDR2 SMNVEV (reference sequence). The germline V and J ends were trimmed by 3 bases and 5 bases, with 13 bases remaining between them. The CDR3 loop is CASSLAGLGETQYF. The CDR3 nucleotides read TGTGCCAGCAGTTTGGCGGGGTTGGGCGAGACCCAGTACTTC.